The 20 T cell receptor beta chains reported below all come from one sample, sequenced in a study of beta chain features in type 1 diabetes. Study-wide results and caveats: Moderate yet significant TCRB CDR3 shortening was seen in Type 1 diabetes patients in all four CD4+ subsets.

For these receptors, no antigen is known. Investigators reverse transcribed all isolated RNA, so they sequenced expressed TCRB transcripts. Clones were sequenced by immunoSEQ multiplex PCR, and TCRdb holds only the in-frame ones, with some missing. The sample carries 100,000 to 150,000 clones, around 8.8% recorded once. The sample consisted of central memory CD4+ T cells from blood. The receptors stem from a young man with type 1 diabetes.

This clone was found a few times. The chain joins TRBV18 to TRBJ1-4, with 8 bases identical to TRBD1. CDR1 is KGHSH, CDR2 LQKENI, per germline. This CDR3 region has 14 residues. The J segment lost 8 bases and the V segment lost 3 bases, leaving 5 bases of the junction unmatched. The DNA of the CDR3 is TGTGCCAGCTCACCTGGACAGGGTCGGGAAAAACTGTTTTTT. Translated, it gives CASSPGQGREKLFF.

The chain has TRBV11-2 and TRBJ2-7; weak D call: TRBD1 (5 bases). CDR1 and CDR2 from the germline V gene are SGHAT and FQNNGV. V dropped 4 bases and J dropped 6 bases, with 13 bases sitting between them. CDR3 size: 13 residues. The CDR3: CASSSSPGFEQYF. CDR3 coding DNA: TGTGCCAGCAGCTCCTCCCCAGGGTTCGAGCAGTACTTC.

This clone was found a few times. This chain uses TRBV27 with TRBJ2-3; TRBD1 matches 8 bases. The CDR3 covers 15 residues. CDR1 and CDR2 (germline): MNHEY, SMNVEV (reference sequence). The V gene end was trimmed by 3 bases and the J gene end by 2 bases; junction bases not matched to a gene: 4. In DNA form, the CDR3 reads TGTGCCAGCAGTTTTCAGGGGGCCGACACAGATACGCAGTATTTT. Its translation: CASSFQGADTDTQYF.

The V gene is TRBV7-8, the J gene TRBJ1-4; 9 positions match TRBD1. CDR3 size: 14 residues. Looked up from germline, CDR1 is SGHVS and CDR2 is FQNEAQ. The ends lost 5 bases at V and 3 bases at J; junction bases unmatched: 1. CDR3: CASSRDRANEKLFF. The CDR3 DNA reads TGTGCCAGCAGCCGGGACAGGGCTAATGAAAAACTGTTTTTT.

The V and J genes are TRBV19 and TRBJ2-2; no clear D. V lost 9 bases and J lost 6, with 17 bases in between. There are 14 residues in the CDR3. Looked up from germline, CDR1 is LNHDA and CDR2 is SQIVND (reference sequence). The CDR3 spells CASKKEISAGELFF. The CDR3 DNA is TGTGCCAGCAAGAAAGAGATAAGTGCCGGGGAGCTGTTTTTT. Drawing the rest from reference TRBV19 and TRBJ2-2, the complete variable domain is DGGITQSPKYLFRKEGQNVTLSCEQNLNHDAMYWYRQDPGQGLRLIYYSQIVNDFQKGDIAEGYSVSREKKESFPLTVTSAQKNPTAFYLCASKKEISAGELFFGEGSRLTVL.

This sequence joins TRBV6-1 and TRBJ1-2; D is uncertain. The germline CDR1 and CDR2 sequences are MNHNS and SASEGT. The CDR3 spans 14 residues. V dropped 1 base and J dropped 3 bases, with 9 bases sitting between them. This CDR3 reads CASSEGGLHYGYTF. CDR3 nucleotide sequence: TGTGCCAGCAGTGAAGGAGGACTTCACTATGGCTACACCTTC.

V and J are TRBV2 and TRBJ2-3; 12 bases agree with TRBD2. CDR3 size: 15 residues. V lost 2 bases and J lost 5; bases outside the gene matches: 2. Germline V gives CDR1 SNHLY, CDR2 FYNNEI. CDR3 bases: TGTGCCAGCAGTGAAAGGACTAGCGGGGAAGATACGCAGTATTTT. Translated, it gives CASSERTSGEDTQYF.

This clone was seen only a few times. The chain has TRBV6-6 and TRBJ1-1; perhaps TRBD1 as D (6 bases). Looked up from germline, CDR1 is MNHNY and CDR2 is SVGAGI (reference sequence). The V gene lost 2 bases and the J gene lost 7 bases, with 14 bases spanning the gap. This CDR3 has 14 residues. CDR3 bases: TGTGCCAGCAGTTACCTACAGGGAGTAAATGAAGCTTTCTTT. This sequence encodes CASSYLQGVNEAFF.

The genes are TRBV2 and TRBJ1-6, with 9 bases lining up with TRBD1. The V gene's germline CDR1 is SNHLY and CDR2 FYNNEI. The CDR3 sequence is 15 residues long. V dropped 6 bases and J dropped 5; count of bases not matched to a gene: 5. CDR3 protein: CASSLGQGNNSPLHF. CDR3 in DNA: TGTGCCAGCAGCCTGGGACAGGGTAATAATTCACCCCTCCACTTT.

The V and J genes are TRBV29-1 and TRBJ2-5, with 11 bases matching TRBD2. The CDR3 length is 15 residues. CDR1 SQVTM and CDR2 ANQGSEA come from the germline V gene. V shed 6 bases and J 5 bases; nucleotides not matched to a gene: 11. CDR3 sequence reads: CSVDNSGGAGETQYF. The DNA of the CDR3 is TGCAGCGTAGACAATAGCGGGGGGGCCGGCGAGACCCAGTACTTC.

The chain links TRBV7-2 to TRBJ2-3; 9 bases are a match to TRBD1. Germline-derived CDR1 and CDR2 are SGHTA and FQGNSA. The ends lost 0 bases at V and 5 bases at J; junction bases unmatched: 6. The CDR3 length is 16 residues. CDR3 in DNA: TGTGCCAGCAGCTTAGCACCGGGACAGGGATTAGATACGCAGTATTTT. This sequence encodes CASSLAPGQGLDTQYF.

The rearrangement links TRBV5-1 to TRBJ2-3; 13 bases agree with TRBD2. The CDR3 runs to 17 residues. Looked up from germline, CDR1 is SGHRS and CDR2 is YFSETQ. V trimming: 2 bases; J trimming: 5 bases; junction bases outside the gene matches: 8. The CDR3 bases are TGCGCCAGCAGCTTACCGATACTAGCGGGGGGGCTAGATACGCAGTATTTT. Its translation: CASSLPILAGGLDTQYF.

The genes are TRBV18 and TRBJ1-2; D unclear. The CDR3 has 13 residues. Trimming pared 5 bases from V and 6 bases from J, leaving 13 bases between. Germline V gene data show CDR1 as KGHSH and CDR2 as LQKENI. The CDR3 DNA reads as TGTGCCAGCTCATCGGGAGTCACGGATGGCTACACCTTC. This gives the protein CASSSGVTDGYTF.

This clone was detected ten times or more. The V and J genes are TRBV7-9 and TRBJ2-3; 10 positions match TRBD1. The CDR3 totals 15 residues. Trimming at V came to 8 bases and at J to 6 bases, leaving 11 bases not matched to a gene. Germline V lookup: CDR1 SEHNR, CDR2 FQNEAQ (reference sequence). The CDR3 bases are TGTGCCAGCGGCCCCGGACAGGGGGTTACGGATACGCAGTATTTT. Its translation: CASGPGQGVTDTQYF. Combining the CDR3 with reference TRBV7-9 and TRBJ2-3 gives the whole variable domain DTGVSQNPRHKITKRGQNVTFRCDPISEHNRLYWYRQTLGQGPEFLTYFQNEAQLEKSRLLSDRFSAERPKGSFSTLEIQRTEQGDSAMYLCASGPGQGVTDTQYFGPGTRLTVL.

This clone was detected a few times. CDR3 nucleotide sequence: TGTGCCAGCTCACCACTTACAGGGACCTACGAGCAGTACTTC. Protein: CASSPLTGTYEQYF. J is TRBJ2-7 and V is TRBV18, with a possible D match to TRBD1 (6 bases). Germline V gene data show CDR1 as KGHSH and CDR2 as LQKENI. This CDR3 is built from 14 residues. V was cut by 1 base and J by 2 bases, with 9 bases left in between.

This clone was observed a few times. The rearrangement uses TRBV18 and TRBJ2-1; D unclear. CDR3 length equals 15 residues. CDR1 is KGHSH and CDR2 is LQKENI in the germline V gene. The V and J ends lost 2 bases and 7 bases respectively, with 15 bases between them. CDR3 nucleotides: TGTGCCAGCTCACCATACGTAAGCGAGGCAAATGAGCAGTTCTTC. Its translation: CASSPYVSEANEQFF.

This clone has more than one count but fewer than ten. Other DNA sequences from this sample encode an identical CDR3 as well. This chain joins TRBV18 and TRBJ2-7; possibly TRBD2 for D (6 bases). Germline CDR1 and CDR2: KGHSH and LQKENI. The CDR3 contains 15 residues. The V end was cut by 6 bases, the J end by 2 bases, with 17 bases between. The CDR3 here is CASSPPGLGAYEQYF. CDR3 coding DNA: TGTGCCAGCTCGCCCCCGGGACTGGGGGCCTACGAGCAGTACTTC.

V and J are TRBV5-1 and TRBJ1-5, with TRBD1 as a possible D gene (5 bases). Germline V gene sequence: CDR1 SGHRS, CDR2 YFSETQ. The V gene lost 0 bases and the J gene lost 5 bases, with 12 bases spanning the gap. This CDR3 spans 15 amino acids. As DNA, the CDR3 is TGCGCCAGCAGCTTGGTCGGGGGAAAGGATCAGCCCCAGCATTTT. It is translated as CASSLVGGKDQPQHF.

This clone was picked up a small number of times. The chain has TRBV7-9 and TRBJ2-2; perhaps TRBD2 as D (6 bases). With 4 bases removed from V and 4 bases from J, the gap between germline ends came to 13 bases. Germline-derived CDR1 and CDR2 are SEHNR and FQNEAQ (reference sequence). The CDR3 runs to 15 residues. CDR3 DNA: TGTGCCAGCAGCTCCAGACTAGTTGGCACCGGGGAGCTGTTTTTT. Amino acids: CASSSRLVGTGELFF.

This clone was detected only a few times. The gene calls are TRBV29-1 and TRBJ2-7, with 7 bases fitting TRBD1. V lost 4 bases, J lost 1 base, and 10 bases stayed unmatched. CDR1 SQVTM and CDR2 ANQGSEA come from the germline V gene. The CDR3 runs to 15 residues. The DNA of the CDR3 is TGCAGCGTTGCCGAGATTTCACAGGGGTCCTACGAGCAGTACTTC. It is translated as CSVAEISQGSYEQYF.